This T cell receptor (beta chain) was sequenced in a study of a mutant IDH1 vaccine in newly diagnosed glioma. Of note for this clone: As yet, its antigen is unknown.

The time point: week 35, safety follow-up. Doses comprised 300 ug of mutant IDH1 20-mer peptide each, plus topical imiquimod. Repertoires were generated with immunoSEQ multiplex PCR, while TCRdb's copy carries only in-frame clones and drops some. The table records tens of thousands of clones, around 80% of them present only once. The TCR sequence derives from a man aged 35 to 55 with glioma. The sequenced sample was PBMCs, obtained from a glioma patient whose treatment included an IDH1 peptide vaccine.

Here the CDR3 reads CASSLGSLQGSMNTEAFF. DNA for the CDR3: TGTGCCAGCAGTTTAGGTAGTCTGCAGGGTTCGATGAACACTGAAGCTTTCTTT. The rearrangement links TRBV28 to TRBJ1-1; tentative D call: TRBD1 (5 bases). This CDR3 is built from 18 residues. V was pared by 2 bases and J by 0 bases, with 19 bases between. Germline CDR1 MDHEN, CDR2 SYDVKM.